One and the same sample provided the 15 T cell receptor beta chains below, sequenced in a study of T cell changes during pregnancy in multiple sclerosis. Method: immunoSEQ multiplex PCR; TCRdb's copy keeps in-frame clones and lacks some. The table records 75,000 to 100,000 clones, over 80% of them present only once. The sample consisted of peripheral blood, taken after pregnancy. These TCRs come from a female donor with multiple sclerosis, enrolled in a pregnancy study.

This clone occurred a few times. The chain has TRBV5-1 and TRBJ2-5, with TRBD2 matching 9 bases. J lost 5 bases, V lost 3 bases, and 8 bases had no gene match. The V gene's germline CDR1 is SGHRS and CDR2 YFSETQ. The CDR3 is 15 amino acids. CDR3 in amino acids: CASSSTAGGLETQYF. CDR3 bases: TGCGCCAGCAGCTCAACAGCGGGGGGATTGGAGACCCAGTACTTC.

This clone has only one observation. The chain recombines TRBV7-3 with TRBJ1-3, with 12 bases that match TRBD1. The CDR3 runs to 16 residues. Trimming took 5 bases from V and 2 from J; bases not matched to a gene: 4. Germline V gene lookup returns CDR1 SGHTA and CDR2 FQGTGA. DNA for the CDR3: TGTGCCAGCAGCGTGGGACAGGGGGCAGCTGGAAACACCATATATTTT. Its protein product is CASSVGQGAAGNTIYF.

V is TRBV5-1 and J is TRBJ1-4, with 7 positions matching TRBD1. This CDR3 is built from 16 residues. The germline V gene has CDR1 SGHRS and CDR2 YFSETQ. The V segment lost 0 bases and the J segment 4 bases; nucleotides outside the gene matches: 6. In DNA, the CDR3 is TGCGCCAGCAGCTTGGCCGCGGGACAGCTTAATGAAAAACTGTTTTTT. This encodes CASSLAAGQLNEKLFF.

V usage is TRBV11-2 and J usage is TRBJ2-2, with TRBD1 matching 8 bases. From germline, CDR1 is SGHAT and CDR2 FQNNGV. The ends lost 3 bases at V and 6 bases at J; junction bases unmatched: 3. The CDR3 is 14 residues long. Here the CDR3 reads CASSLQGASGELFF. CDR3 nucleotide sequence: TGTGCCAGCAGCTTGCAGGGGGCCTCCGGGGAGCTGTTTTTT.

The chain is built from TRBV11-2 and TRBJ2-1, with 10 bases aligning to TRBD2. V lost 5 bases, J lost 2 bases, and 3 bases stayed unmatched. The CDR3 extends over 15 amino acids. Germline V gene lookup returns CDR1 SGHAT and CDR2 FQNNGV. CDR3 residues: CASSRAGGPYNEQFF. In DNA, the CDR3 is TGTGCCAGCAGCCGAGCGGGGGGGCCCTACAATGAGCAGTTCTTC.

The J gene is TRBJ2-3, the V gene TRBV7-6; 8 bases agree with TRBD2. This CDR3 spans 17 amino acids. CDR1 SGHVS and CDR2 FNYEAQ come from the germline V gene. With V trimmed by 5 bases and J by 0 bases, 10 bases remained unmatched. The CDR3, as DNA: TGTGCCAGCAGCCAACGGGAGGCGGGGGGAAGCACAGATACGCAGTATTTT. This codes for CASSQREAGGSTDTQYF.

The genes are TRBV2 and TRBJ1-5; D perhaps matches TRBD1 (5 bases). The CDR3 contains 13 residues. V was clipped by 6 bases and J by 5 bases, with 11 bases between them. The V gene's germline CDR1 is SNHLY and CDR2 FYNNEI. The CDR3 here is CASSQGLDQPQHF. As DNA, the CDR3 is TGTGCCAGCAGCCAGGGATTGGATCAGCCCCAGCATTTT.

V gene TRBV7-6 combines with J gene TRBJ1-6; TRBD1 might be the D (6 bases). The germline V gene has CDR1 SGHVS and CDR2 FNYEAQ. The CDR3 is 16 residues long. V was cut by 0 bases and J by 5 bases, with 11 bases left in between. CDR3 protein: CASSLAPTGNNSPLHF. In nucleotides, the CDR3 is TGTGCCAGCAGCTTAGCCCCAACAGGGAATAATTCACCCCTCCACTTT.

The CDR3 nucleotides are TGTGCCAGCAGCTTGATGGGACTCGGGAGTGGTGATGAGCAGTTCTTC. Translated, it gives CASSLMGLGSGDEQFF. The rearrangement uses TRBV5-8 and TRBJ2-1; D is possibly TRBD2 (6 bases). V was cut by 1 base and J by 8 bases, with 19 bases left in between. This CDR3 is 16 amino acids long. Germline CDR1 and CDR2: SGHTS and YDEGEE.

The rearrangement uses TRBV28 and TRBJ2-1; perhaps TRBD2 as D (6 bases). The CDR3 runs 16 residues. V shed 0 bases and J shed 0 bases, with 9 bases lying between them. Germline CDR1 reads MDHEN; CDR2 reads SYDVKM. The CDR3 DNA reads TGTGCCAGCAGTTTATGGGCTAGCGTCTCCTACAATGAGCAGTTCTTC. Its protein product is CASSLWASVSYNEQFF.

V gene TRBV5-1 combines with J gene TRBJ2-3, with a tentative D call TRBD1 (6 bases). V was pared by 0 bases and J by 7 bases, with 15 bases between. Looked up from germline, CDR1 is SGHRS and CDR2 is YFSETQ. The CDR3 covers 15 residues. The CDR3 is CASSLEGVLVNTQYF. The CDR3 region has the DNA TGCGCCAGCAGCTTGGAGGGGGTCTTGGTGAATACGCAGTATTTT.

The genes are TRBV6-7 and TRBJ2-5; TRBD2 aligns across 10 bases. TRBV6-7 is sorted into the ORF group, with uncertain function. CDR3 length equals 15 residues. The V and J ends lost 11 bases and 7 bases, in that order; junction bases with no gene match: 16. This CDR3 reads CAPLEKREGARTQYF. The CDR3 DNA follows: TGTGCCCCCTTGGAAAAGCGGGAGGGGGCTCGGACCCAGTACTTC.

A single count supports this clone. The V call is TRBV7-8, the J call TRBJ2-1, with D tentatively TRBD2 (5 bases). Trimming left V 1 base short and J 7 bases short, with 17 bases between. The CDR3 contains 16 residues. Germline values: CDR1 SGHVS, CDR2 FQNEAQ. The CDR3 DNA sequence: TGTGCCAGCAGCTTAGAAGGGCTAGCAGCTAGGAATGAGCAGTTCTTC. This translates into CASSLEGLAARNEQFF.

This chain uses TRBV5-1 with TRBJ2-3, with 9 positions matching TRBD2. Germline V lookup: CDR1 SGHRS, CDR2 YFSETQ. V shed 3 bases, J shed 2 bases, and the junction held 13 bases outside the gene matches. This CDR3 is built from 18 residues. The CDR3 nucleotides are TGCGCCAGCAGCTCGGACTCAGGCGGCGGGGGGGCCACAGATACGCAGTATTTT. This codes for CASSSDSGGGGATDTQYF.

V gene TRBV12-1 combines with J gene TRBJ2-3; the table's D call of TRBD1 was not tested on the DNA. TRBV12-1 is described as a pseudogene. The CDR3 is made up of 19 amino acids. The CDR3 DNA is TGTGCCAAACCGAACGACTCTAGCCCGAGTGGGGGCCTCACAGATACGCAGTATTTT. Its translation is CAKPNDSSPSGGLTDTQYF.